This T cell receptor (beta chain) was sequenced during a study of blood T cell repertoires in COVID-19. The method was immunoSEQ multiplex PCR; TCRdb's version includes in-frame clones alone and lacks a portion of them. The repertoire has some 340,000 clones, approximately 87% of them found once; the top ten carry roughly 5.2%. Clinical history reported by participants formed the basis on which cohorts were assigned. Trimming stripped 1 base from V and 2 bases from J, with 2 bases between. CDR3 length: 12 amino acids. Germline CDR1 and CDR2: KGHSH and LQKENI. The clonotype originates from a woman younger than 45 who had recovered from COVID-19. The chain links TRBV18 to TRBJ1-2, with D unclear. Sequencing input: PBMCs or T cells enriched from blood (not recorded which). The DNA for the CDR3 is TGTGCCAGCTCACCACTAAACTATGGCTACACCTTC. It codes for CASSPLNYGYTF. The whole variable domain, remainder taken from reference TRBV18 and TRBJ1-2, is NAGVMQNPRHLVRRRGQEARLRCSPMKGHSHVYWYRQLPEEGLKFMVYLQKENIIDESGMPKERFSAEFPKEGPSILRIQQVVRGDSAAYFCASSPLNYGYTFGSGTRLTVV.